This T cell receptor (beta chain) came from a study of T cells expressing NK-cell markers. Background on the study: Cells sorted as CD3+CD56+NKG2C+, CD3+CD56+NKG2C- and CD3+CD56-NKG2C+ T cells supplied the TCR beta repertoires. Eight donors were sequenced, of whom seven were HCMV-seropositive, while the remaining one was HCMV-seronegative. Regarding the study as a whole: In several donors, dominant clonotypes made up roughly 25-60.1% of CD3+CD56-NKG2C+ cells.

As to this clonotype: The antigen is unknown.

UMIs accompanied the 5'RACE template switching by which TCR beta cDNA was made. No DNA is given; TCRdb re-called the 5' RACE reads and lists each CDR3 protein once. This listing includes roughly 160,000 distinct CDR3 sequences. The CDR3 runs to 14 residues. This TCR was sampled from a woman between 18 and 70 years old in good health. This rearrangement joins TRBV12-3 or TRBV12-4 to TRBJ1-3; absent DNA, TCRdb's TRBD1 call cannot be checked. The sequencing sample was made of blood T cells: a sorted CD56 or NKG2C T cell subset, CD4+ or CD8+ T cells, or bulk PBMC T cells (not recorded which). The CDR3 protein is CASSFSGGGNTIYF.